This T cell receptor beta chain came from a study of cytomegalovirus exposure and HLA in healthy donors (dated by TCRdb to 2017 to 2019). Some background on the complete study: An earlier analysis of several hundred of the donors reported approximately 300 Gb of sequence data and 100 million to 120 million unique TCR beta sequences obtained from some 200 million T cells. Approximately 300 gigabases of sequencing data and approximately 91 million unique TCR sequences made up an early release that covered approximately 650 HLA-typed donors. Of the 398 genotyped donors, approximately 80% were placed in the genetic ancestry cluster associated with self-reported Caucasian donors. The study was designed to test whether signatures of past pathogen exposure could be identified by cataloging public T cell receptors. The study profiled the T cell repertoires of 500 to 800 subjects by immunosequencing and related them to cytomegalovirus serostatus. Along with the roughly 700-subject first cohort, a separate validation cohort of 120 different subjects was used. The study combined high-throughput TCR immunosequencing, statistical association of individual TCRs with disease status, and machine learning to predict cytomegalovirus infection status. A later analysis re-examined previously published TCR beta repertoires from several hundred donors and added high-resolution HLA genotyping to investigate patterns of TCR occurrence. In the later analysis, no new phenotypic data were used to find candidate immune exposures; instead, reliance was placed on TCR beta sequences and their occurrence across donors. An earlier analysis of some 500 of the donors used high-throughput TCR beta sequencing to judge whether each TCR beta V gene segment behaved as functional or pseudogenic. Donor age, sex, ethnicity and CMV serostatus were compiled alongside the repertoire data. A later genetic analysis took genome-wide SNP genotypes for about 65% of the roughly 670 donors and used that subset as a discovery cohort. All discovery cohort repertoires had been generated using a single sequencing platform. HLA typing included class I and class II loci at four-digit resolution. The number of donors typed differed by locus, with roughly 620-630 for A, B, C, DRB1 and DQB1, about 500 for DQA1, 600 to 610 for DPA1, and 400 to 490 for DPB1. Roughly 5 DR-DQ haplotypes were treated as single units for association and clustering because of strong linkage in the cohort. Among about 410 genotyped donors of the cohort, an average of approximately 200,000 unique TCR beta nucleotide sequences was sequenced per donor, of which 15% to 20% were non-productive. What the research found in general, with its limitations: A further reported finding was that TCR beta sequences accurately predicted the HLA-A and HLA-B alleles for most subjects in the first cohort. In both the original and validation cohorts, the classifier was reported to diagnose cytomegalovirus status with high specificity and sensitivity. Linkage disequilibrium might explain the correlated functional status among segregating V segments, but an unknown experimental factor could not be excluded. Assigning TCR associations to individual alleles was difficult when HLA alleles, especially DR and DQ, strongly co-occurred. Because the 87-base-pair reads could not distinguish some IMGT-functional V segments, including TRBV6-2 and TRBV6-3, those segments were excluded. A group of highly shared sequence variants was considered likely to be a technical artifact of the sequencing pipeline. Compared with equally common non-associated chains, HLA-associated TCR beta chains in a later analysis were more clonally expanded and had lower generation probabilities. Sequencing depth was assumed to be roughly uniform across donors in the presence/absence analyses, though that assumption may not hold. At a false discovery rate of 0.05, a later analysis linked 16,000 or so TCR beta sequences to specific HLA alleles. In this cohort, only TCR beta chains were sequenced, and detectable features were limited by the absence of alpha or paired-chain data. A later genetic analysis associated a missense DCLRE1C variant with V-gene and J-gene trimming of TCR beta chains, and an independent cohort replicated the association. Most TCR sequences were observed very rarely across donors, whereas some public TCRs were present in many individuals. Several of the top co-occurrence clusters appeared to be linked to parvovirus B19, influenza, CMV and Epstein-Barr virus, according to a later analysis. CMV serostatus was the only immune exposure information available for the cohort. It was suggested by the authors that the approach could potentially be generalized to other disease states and immunological phenotypes. A later analysis found that TCR association rates varied across HLA loci, with DRB1 alleles showing the most associated TCRs and HLA-C alleles the fewest. Because HLA typing was unavailable for some donors at each locus, only the typed subset was used in association tests. A few of the identified cytomegalovirus-associated TCR beta chains were confirmed in vitro to be specific for cytomegalovirus antigens. An earlier analysis of approximately 590 of the donors showed that most TCR beta V segments appeared in productive rearrangements either about 87% or about 30% of the time, which broadly matched IMGT annotations. Most CMV-associated TCR beta chains appeared to be HLA-restricted in a later analysis, and the HLA associations seemed to be driven largely by CMV exposure. A later genetic analysis reported fewer N-insertions in productive TCRs among donors in an Asian-associated ancestry cluster than the roughly 720-donor mean. A total of 164 TCR beta chains were listed by the study as associated with cytomegalovirus. The earlier analysis of 450 to 700 of the donors excluded some 15 rarely observed V segments, including chromosome 9 orphons, because counts were too low.

Library generation was performed with the immunoSEQ multiplex PCR assay. The multiplex PCR relied on a mix of 60 forward primers for TCR Vbeta segments and 13 reverse primers for TCR Jbeta segments. A multiplex PCR assay on genomic DNA amplified the CDR3 region of rearranged TCR beta genes. The Illumina HiSeq System was used to sequence the amplified TCR beta libraries as 87-base-pair reads. The paper's data handling went like this. A later analysis tallied 75 million to 95 million unique TCR beta chains across the 600 to 700 repertoires, and 10 million to 11 million of those chains were shared by two or more donors. Raw reads were error-corrected and collapsed into unique sequences by a nearest-neighbor algorithm in which closely related sequences were merged to remove PCR and sequencing errors. CDR3 sequences were aligned to IMGT reference sequences to assign V, D and J gene segments. Each retained sequence needed at least a six-nucleotide match to both a V gene segment and a J gene segment. Rearrangements were called productive when the CDR3 lacked stop codons and stayed in frame with V and J; all others were non-productive. Following IMGT convention, CDR3 was defined as the stretch from the second conserved V-encoded cysteine to the conserved J-encoded phenylalanine. The earlier analysis of roughly 590 of the donors excluded any sequence lacking an unambiguous match to a single V gene segment. In an earlier analysis of several hundred of the donors, a V segment was called functional when productive rearrangements were above 56.7%, and segregating when the standard deviation between donors exceeded 5%. A statistical classification framework was built for diagnosing cytomegalovirus status from the catalog of TCR beta chain sequences. A later analysis assigned V and J genes by comparing TCR nucleotide sequences with IMGT/GENE-DB human TR gene sequences. Using the TCRdist pipeline, a later analysis assigned CDR3 sequences along with most-parsimonious VDJ recombination scenarios. In a later analysis, every TCR beta chain was defined by the combination of its CDR3 amino acid sequence and its V-gene family, and reads without a unique V-gene family were dropped. To address suspected cross-contamination and a sequencing artifact, a later analysis removed around 590 highly shared, low-generation-probability nucleotide sequences. For each public chain, a later analysis derived a clonal expansion index from normalized ranks of inferred template counts within each repertoire. Generation probabilities in a later analysis came from a VDJ recombination model fitted to out-of-frame rearrangements, and those results were checked against IGoR. Hypergeometric tests were used in a later analysis to score TCR-TCR, TCR-HLA and TCR-CMV co-occurrence, with a repertoire-size bias correction applied to the TCR pairs. A later analysis estimated false discovery rates by permuting HLA or CMV assignments 20 times. In a later analysis, co-occurring TCRs were grouped using DBSCAN, with TCRdist sequence similarity added in when clustering inside HLA-allele-positive subsets. Co-occurrence clustering excluded repertoires with fewer than 30,000 or more than 120,000 public chains, plus five with anomalous nucleotide sharing. What TCRdb holds here is the immuneACCESS table cut down to in-frame rearrangements. Part of the clones is not present; checked against another copy, under half of the missing clones reflect an unresolved V gene, and the others are unexplained. V, J and clone size reflect that table, while D and trimming were determined from the DNA. Present in this sample are some 90,000 clones, approximately 72% of which were seen just once. The ten biggest clones cover about 3.5% of the sample.

The cohort comprised under 700 healthy bone marrow donors. All cohort members were sampled while nominally healthy, although unrecorded immune exposures were likely present. The donor tested CMV seronegative, placing the donor among the approximately 360 seronegative members of the cohort. Every donor gave a peripheral blood sample, and the peripheral blood mononuclear cells from that sample were used for TCR beta sequencing. Genomic DNA extraction from the blood cell samples was performed with the Qiagen DNeasy Blood Extraction Kit. After removal of 7 bases from V and 4 bases from J, the junction retains 4 bases not matched to a gene. The CDR3 runs 12 residues from the cysteine to the phenylalanine. The kept DNA is CDR3 alone, 36 bases in frame from the first base. CDR1 and CDR2 were assigned from the germline V gene as SQVTM and ANQGSEA. With respect to this clone: No antigen is known for it. The record has no base qualities; no much larger clone is one base away.

Sequencing was performed on PBMCs. The rearranged segments are TRBV29-1 and TRBJ1-2, with TRBD1 matching 9 junction bases. The receptor comes from a woman in her thirties or forties in good health and CMV-seronegative. The DNA sequence reads TGCAGCGCCGGACAGGGGAGCTATGGCTACACCTTC. Its protein is CSAGQGSYGYTF. Where the CDR3 stops, the reference TRBV29-1 and TRBJ1-2 genes take over; the full variable domain is SAVISQKPSRDICQRGTSLTIQCQVDSQVTMMFWYRQQPGQSLTLIATANQGSEATYESGFVIDKFPISRPNLTFSTLTVSNMSPEDSSIYLCSAGQGSYGYTFGSGTRLTVV.